Listed below are T cell receptor beta chains from one sample, sequenced in a study of cytomegalovirus exposure and HLA in healthy donors. Assay: immunoSEQ multiplex PCR; the TCRdb copy retains only in-frame clones and omits some. The specimen's table records about 35,000 clones. The source material was PBMCs. The source is a woman aged 40 to 50 in good health and CMV-seropositive. CDR3s include the opening cysteine and the closing phenylalanine or tryptophan. Fields, in order: J gene, D gene, V gene, clone size, CDR3 length, CDR3 protein, CDR3 DNA. The D gene is left open where the match is weak. Clone size, where shown, is once, few, many, or a class for clones that have expanded.

>TRBJ2-1|TRBD1|TRBV6-5|.|15
CASSGDRGPYNEQFF
TGTGCCAGCAGTGGCGACAGGGGCCCCTACAATGAGCAGTTCTTC
>TRBJ1-1|.|TRBV6-5|.|14
CASSNLRGVTEAFF
TGTGCCAGCAGTAACCTCAGGGGAGTCACTGAAGCTTTCTTT
>TRBJ2-1|TRBD1|TRBV4-3|.|17
CASSQDFGTGEANEQFF
TGCGCCAGCAGCCAAGATTTCGGGACAGGAGAAGCCAATGAGCAGTTCTTC
>TRBJ1-1|.|TRBV10-3|.|15
CAISESAGQDTEAFF
TGTGCCATCAGTGAGTCGGCAGGGCAAGACACTGAAGCTTTCTTT
>TRBJ1-4|.|TRBV28|.|13
CASTFNEVEKLFF
TGTGCCAGCACGTTCAATGAGGTTGAAAAACTGTTTTTT
>TRBJ2-7|.|TRBV4-1|.|14
CASSQSWGDYEQYF
TGCGCCAGCAGCCAATCTTGGGGGGACTACGAGCAGTACTTC
>TRBJ2-7|TRBD1|TRBV10-3|.|17
CAISGYNWGTGPIEQYF
TGTGCCATCAGTGGGTATAATTGGGGGACAGGCCCCATCGAGCAGTACTTC
>TRBJ2-7|.|TRBV18|.|11
CASSLSDEQYF
TGTGCCAGCTCTCTCTCGGACGAGCAGTACTTC
>TRBJ2-1|.|TRBV9|.|13
CASSVVPGNEQFF
TGTGCCAGCAGCGTAGTACCCGGGAATGAGCAGTTCTTC
>TRBJ2-7|TRBD1|TRBV29-1|.|14
CSVAERQGYLEQYF
TGCAGCGTTGCAGAGCGACAGGGGTACCTCGAGCAGTACTTC
>TRBJ1-2|.|TRBV2|.|11
CASRRNGGYTF
TGTGCCAGCAGACGTAACGGGGGCTACACCTTC
>TRBJ2-3|.|TRBV4-3|.|14
CASSQEGRGGTQYF
TGCGCCAGCAGCCAAGAGGGGCGGGGAGGCACGCAGTATTTT
>TRBJ2-7|TRBD2|TRBV7-8|.|16
CASSARPGLAGDEQYF
TGTGCCAGCAGCGCACGCCCCGGACTAGCGGGAGACGAGCAGTACTTC
>TRBJ1-4|TRBD1|TRBV7-9|.|14
CASSSRQGYEKLFF
TGTGCCAGCAGCTCCAGACAGGGTTACGAAAAACTGTTTTTT
>TRBJ2-5|.|TRBV29-1|.|13
CSKSGGNQETQYF
TGCAGCAAGTCCGGGGGAAACCAAGAGACCCAGTACTTC
>TRBJ1-5|TRBD1|TRBV6-4|.|14
CASSEGQGVGPQHF
TGTGCCAGCAGCGAGGGACAGGGGGTGGGACCCCAGCATTTT
>TRBJ1-5|.|TRBV6-5|.|13
CASSYLSGQPQHF
TGTGCCAGCAGTTACCTATCGGGGCAGCCCCAGCATTTT
>TRBJ2-1|.|TRBV10-3|medium-sized|12
CAIGVGSNEQFF
TGTGCCATCGGAGTGGGGAGTAATGAGCAGTTCTTC
>TRBJ2-7|TRBD1|TRBV11-3|.|13
CASSPGQGWEQYF
TGTGCCAGCAGCCCGGGACAGGGGTGGGAGCAGTACTTC
>TRBJ2-2|.|TRBV18|.|17
CASSPPSWEAGTGELFF
TGTGCCAGCTCACCACCAAGCTGGGAGGCGGGAACCGGGGAGCTGTTTTTT
>TRBJ2-7|TRBD2|TRBV20-1|.|11
CSARGLVGQYF
TGCAGTGCTAGGGGACTAGTCGGGCAGTACTTC
>TRBJ1-4|TRBD1|TRBV30|.|14
CAWRDGTENEKLFF
TGTGCCTGGAGGGACGGGACAGAGAATGAAAAACTGTTTTTT
>TRBJ1-5|.|TRBV7-9|.|18
CASSARTDGIWGNQPQHF
TGTGCCAGCAGCGCCCGGACAGACGGGATATGGGGCAATCAGCCCCAGCATTTT
>TRBJ2-7|TRBD2|TRBV28|.|16
CASSLFPREHAYEQYF
TGTGCCAGCAGTTTATTCCCGCGGGAGCACGCCTACGAGCAGTACTTC
>TRBJ2-7|TRBD1|TRBV27|.|15
CASSSPGTGDYEQYF
TGTGCCAGCAGTTCACCCGGGACAGGCGACTACGAGCAGTACTTC
>TRBJ1-1|.|TRBV27|.|14
CASSRMGGGTEAFF
TGTGCCAGCAGTCGTATGGGGGGAGGGACTGAAGCTTTCTTT
>TRBJ2-7|TRBD2|TRBV19|.|13
CASSWREGVEQYF
TGTGCCAGTAGTTGGAGGGAGGGAGTGGAGCAGTACTTC
>TRBJ2-5|.|TRBV5-1|.|15
CASALQTSGEETQYF
TGCGCCAGCGCGCTGCAGACTAGTGGGGAAGAGACCCAGTACTTC
>TRBJ1-1|TRBD1|TRBV29-1|.|13
CSVTRGVNTEAFF
TGCAGCGTCACCAGGGGGGTTAACACTGAAGCTTTCTTT
>TRBJ2-1|TRBD2|TRBV6-6|.|13
CASSYGLANEQFF
TGTGCCAGCAGTTACGGACTAGCGAATGAGCAGTTCTTC
>TRBJ2-6|TRBD1|TRBV19|.|17
CASSTHGTGTGANVLTF
TGTGCCAGTAGTACGCACGGGACAGGGACTGGGGCCAACGTCCTGACTTTC
>TRBJ2-1|TRBD1|TRBV7-7|.|20
CASSLGRTGGPPVTDNEQFF
TGTGCTAGCAGCCTTGGCCGGACAGGGGGCCCCCCAGTAACCGACAATGAGCAGTTCTTC
>TRBJ1-1|.|TRBV11-2|.|13
CASSSQENTEAFF
TGTGCCAGCAGCTCCCAGGAGAACACTGAAGCTTTCTTT
>TRBJ2-3|TRBD2|TRBV5-4|.|17
CASSLAGLAGGTDTQYF
TGTGCCAGCAGCTTGGCGGGACTAGCGGGAGGCACAGATACGCAGTATTTT
>TRBJ2-1|.|TRBV29-1|.|12
CSVVGDIYEQFF
TGCAGCGTTGTGGGAGACATTTATGAGCAGTTCTTC
>TRBJ1-1|TRBD1|TRBV12-5|.|14
CASGRGQGGTEAFF
TGTGCTAGTGGTAGGGGACAGGGGGGCACTGAAGCTTTCTTT
>TRBJ2-7|TRBD2|TRBV29-1|.|16
CSVDTRTSGKIHEQYF
TGCAGCGTTGATACCCGGACTAGCGGGAAAATCCACGAGCAGTACTTC